This T cell receptor beta chain derives from a study of blood T cell repertoires in COVID-19. At the level of the study: Sites across the United States, Italy and Spain contributed samples from acute and convalescent COVID-19. Sample material is recorded as cDNA or gDNA derived from T cells, B-cell-depleted T cells, or PBMCs.

With 9 bases removed from V and 3 bases from J, the gap between germline ends came to 11 bases. Looked up from germline, CDR1 is LNHDA and CDR2 is SQIVND (reference sequence). This CDR3 comprises 12 residues. Per the study methods: Reference gene primer amplification gave estimated nucleated cell counts. Some clones are missing from TCRdb's copy, which holds only in-frame ones; the method was immunoSEQ multiplex PCR. The V and J calls and clone size come from that table; D and trimming were worked out from the DNA. In the table there are around 100,000 clones, just under 95% of which are singletons. The gene calls are TRBV19 and TRBJ2-5; D possibly corresponds to TRBD1 (5 bases). Input material: peripheral blood. This clonotype was obtained from a man aged 70-80 years with acute or convalescent COVID-19. The DNA of the CDR3 is TGTGCCAGCGGACACAACAAAGAGACCCAGTACTTC. The encoded protein is CASGHNKETQYF.